Following are 3 T cell receptor beta chains from one sample sequenced in a study of T cells expressing NK-cell markers. TCRdb reprocessed the 5' RACE reads and reports one entry per CDR3 protein, with no DNA. Its table lists about 460,000 distinct CDR3 sequences. The sequenced material came from blood T cells: a sorted CD56 or NKG2C T cell subset, CD4+ or CD8+ T cells, or bulk PBMC T cells (not recorded which). The receptors come from a woman aged 50 to 65 in good health.

The chain employs TRBV20-1 and TRBJ1-2; the TCRdb D gene call, TRBD1, has no DNA to confirm it. Germline V lookup: CDR1 DFQATT, CDR2 SNEGSKA (reference sequence). The CDR3 covers 16 residues. CDR3 loop: CSAKGGPGTPSFGYTF.

This chain connects TRBV28 to TRBJ1-5; no DNA is available, so the TRBD1 call from TCRdb remains unchecked. The CDR3 sequence is 16 residues long. CDR1 is MDHEN and CDR2 is SYDVKM in the germline V gene. The CDR3 spells CASTLGAIPSNQPQHF.

J is TRBJ2-7 and V is TRBV2; absent DNA, TCRdb's TRBD2 call cannot be checked. The CDR3 contains 15 residues. Germline lookup yields CDR1 SNHLY and CDR2 FYNNEI. The CDR3 protein is CASSEQADFSYEQYF.